This T cell receptor (beta chain) is drawn from a study of naive and memory T cell subsets. An oligonucleotide containing a UMI was ligated to the 3' end of TCR cDNA. Four PCR rounds used nested alpha and beta constant region primers plus the SP2 primer. For blood and skin samples, reverse transcription used TCR alpha and beta constant primers. Each CDR3 protein is one row after TCRdb ran MiXCR on the UMI-ligation and nested PCR reads. The repertoire consists of some 26,000 distinct CDR3 sequences, with around 5.2% occurring once and the leading ten covering roughly 7.1%. This CDR3 has 12 residues. V shed 6 bases and J shed 5 bases, with 10 bases lying between them. The germline V gene has CDR1 MNHEY and CDR2 SVGEGT.

Specimen: blood. This clonotype originated in an adult in good health. The V and J genes are TRBV6-2 or TRBV6-3 and TRBJ2-5; perhaps TRBD2 as D (5 bases). In DNA, the CDR3 is TGTGCCAGCAGCCAGGACTCTGAGACCCAGTACTTC. Encoded protein: CASSQDSETQYF.